This TCR beta chain stems from a study of long-term antiretroviral therapy in people with HIV (dated by TCRdb to the early 2020s). For the wider study: The earliest samples were collected about a decade before the 2015 WHO recommendation for immediate ART, when ART was typically delayed until CD4 counts fell. A retrospective serial study tested whether changes in peripheral blood TRB repertoire composition and diversity were associated with ART initiation and durable HIV suppression. A total of some 200 cryopreserved PBMC samples came from 25 to 35 adults with confirmed HIV infection and were collected serially over a mean of roughly 6 years (range 1-12). Among the 25 to 30 participants with HIV, eleven were female. No cross-contamination during QIAcube processing turned up in test extractions that ran a monoclonal T-cell line alongside 30 to 35 polyclonal samples.

Notes on this clone: This clone's antigen is unknown. Nothing much larger sits one base from this clone, and base qualities are not available.

Participants were included only if at least one PBMC sample before ART initiation and at least two post-ART samples were available. Treatment was received in the United States of America by all participants with HIV. Before DNA extraction, cryopreserved samples containing roughly 0.9-10 million PBMC were thawed and washed. At the time of the earliest PBMC sample, participants with HIV were aged between about 20 and 54 years. Per participant, PBMC samples came from 1-4 timepoints prior to ART initiation and 2-8 timepoints following ART initiation, for a median of 7 samples. For every participant, serial HIV viral load, CD4+ T-cell count, ART history and demographic data were obtained. Genomic DNA was extracted from unsorted PBMC with a Qiagen kit on a QIAcube, processed in batches of 12 samples. The immunoSEQ hsTCRB v3.0 assay was used at survey level resolution to sequence the TRB variable region. The target sequencing depth for TRB was roughly 35,000-50,000 T-cell genomes per sample. An Illumina MiSeq with a v3 150-cycle kit was used to sequence the pooled TRB libraries. The paper's processing steps were these. Repertoire analysis was performed in R inside a reproducible Nextflow workflow that covered QC, data transformation and analysis. LymphoSeq2, an R package for exploring AIRR-Seq data, was used to implement the custom analyses. After excluding several samples that yielded fewer than 5000 total TRB sequences, approximately 180 HIV repertoires remained for analysis. Among the roughly 200 retained HIV repertoires, some 59 were collected before ART initiation and roughly 130 after ART initiation. Each repertoire was downsampled to 5000 TRB nucleotide sequences, and summary statistics were averaged across 100 downsampling iterations. Only TRB sequences with CDR3 regions of at least seven amino acids were retained for analysis. Diversity was measured with a Shannon entropy-derived clonality score and the Gini coefficient. In the repertoire networks, any two of the top 5000 CDR3 amino acid sequences were connected whenever the two sequences differed by an edit distance of one. Antigen specificity groups and MHC restriction were predicted for TRB CDR3 amino acid sequences with GLIPH2. To flag known CMV, EBV, HIV or tissue antigen associations, CDR3 amino acid sequences were matched against VDJdb and McPAS-TCR. Pre-ART, post-ART and control groups were compared with Wilcoxon signed-rank tests and Holm-Bonferroni correction. TCRdb stores this immuneACCESS table with in-frame sequences only. Part of the clones is absent; in the studies checked, under half of the shortfall reflects unresolved V genes, and no reason is known for the rest. From that table come the V and J calls and clone size; the DNA was used to work out D and trimming. This sample holds tens of thousands of clones; around 80% were observed only once. Approximately 6.2% of the sample is taken by the ten largest.

Results the study describes overall, beyond this receptor: Expanded TRB clones identified before ART initiation dominated the repertoire at all time points, although this dominance fluctuated and declined in many PLHIV after ART. Inferences about post-ART repertoire changes are limited because no data were available on ART adherence, viral resistance or therapy changes. ART initiation was associated with a significant increase in TRB diversity, but diversity stayed significantly below transplant donor controls even after long-term ART. Because pre-ART samples had limited cell numbers, profiling was done on unsorted PBMC rather than on sorted CD4+ and CD8+ T cells. Owing to limited PBMC availability, only the TCR beta chain was sequenced, without alpha chain pairing. Samples dated from the mid-2000s to the late 2010s, and the ART regimens used may be less effective than current ones. CDR3 length ranges in HIV repertoires were narrower than in controls, and network structure suggested an antigen-experienced repertoire with only a slight naive shift after ART.

Between the V and J ends, shortened by 2 bases and 4 bases respectively, the junction contains 3 bases. Spanning cysteine to phenylalanine, the CDR3 consists of 13 amino acids. The entry retains the CDR3 DNA only, 39 bases that are in frame from base 1. In the germline V gene (reference sequence), CDR1 corresponds to SEHNR and CDR2 to FQNEAQ. This specimen consisted of unsorted PBMCs, obtained 0.6 years after starting antiretroviral therapy. The receptor was isolated from a man aged 18 to 30 with HIV. The rearranged chain carries TRBV7-9 and TRBJ2-6; the D gene cannot be resolved reliably. The DNA reads TGTGCCAGCAGCTTAATCGGGGCCAACGTCCTGACTTTC. It encodes CASSLIGANVLTF.